This T cell receptor beta chain is drawn from a study of human T cells and chemical hapten exposure. Study-wide findings and caveats: Against controls, expanded TCRs gave rise to significantly more large CDR3 similarity clusters.

Attachment of unique molecular identifiers to individual cDNA molecules was performed in the library. TCRdb used MiXCR to reprocess the RACE reads, holding one entry per CDR3 protein. The sample lists approximately 80,000 distinct CDR3 sequences; approximately 8% were seen once. This clonotype was seen repeatedly, ten times or more. Its antigen remains unknown. CDR1 is DFQATT, CDR2 SNEGSKA, per germline (reference sequence). This CDR3 has 12 residues. The V end was cut by 6 bases, the J end by 6 bases, with 14 bases between. The sample's time point: patch test 1, 2 weeks after DPC sensitization. The treatment was: therapeutic diphenylcyclopropenone sensitization with weekly scalp DPC. Extraction of total RNA was performed on unfractionated whole blood.

Specimen: whole blood, collected in connection with sensitization to the hapten diphenylcyclopropenone (DPC). This clonotype originated in a woman aged 30 to 39 with alopecia areata. Some clones in this sample may be carry-over from other donors' samples. The chain carries TRBV20-1 and TRBJ2-5; D tentatively fits TRBD1 or TRBD2 (5 bases each). DNA for the CDR3: TGCAGTGCCGGTGGGGACGGGCAGACCCAGTACTTC. Translated, it gives CSAGGDGQTQYF.